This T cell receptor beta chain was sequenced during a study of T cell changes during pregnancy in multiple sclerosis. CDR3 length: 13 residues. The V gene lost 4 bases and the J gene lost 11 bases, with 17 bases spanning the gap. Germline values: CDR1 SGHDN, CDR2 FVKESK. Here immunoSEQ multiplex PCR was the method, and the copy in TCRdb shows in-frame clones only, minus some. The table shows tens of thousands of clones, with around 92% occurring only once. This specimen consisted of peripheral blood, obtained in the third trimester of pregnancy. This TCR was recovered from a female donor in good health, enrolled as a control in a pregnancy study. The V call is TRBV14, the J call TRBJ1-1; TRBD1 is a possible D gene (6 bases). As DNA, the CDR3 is TGTGCCAGCAGCCTTAACTTAGGGGGATTGGCTTTCTTT. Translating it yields CASSLNLGGLAFF.